What follows are 31 T cell receptor beta chains derived from one specimen sequenced in a study of control samples from healthy donors and cancer patients. TCRdb's table, derived via immunoSEQ multiplex PCR, lists solely in-frame clones and lacks some. Among roughly 88,000 clones listed, around four fifths were seen once. The sample consisted of blood. The receptors originated from a man aged 30 to 45 in good health.

V gene TRBV13 combines with J gene TRBJ1-5; tentatively, D is TRBD1 (5 bases). Germline CDR1 PRHDT, CDR2 FYEKMQ (reference sequence). The length of the CDR3 is 15 residues. V was pared by 3 bases and J by 5 bases, with 14 bases between. The CDR3, as DNA: TGTGCCAGCAGCTTTCCGACCGGGACGGATCAGCCCCAGCATTTT. As protein: CASSFPTGTDQPQHF.

This chain connects TRBV2 to TRBJ2-3; 9 nucleotides agree with TRBD2. The V gene end was trimmed by 3 bases and the J gene end by 1 base; junction bases not matched to a gene: 2. CDR1 is SNHLY, CDR2 FYNNEI, per germline. The CDR3 spans 15 residues. CDR3 nucleotide sequence: TGTGCCAGCAGTGAGTTAGCGGGGGGCACAGATACGCAGTATTTT. This sequence encodes CASSELAGGTDTQYF.

The rearrangement links TRBV7-8 to TRBJ2-2; TRBD1 matches 11 bases. J gave up 7 bases and V 6 bases, and 7 bases lay outside the gene matches. Per the germline V gene, CDR1 is SGHVS and CDR2 is FQNEAQ. CDR3 length: 15 amino acids. The CDR3 DNA follows: TGTGCCAGCAGATTCGGACAGGGGGCAATCGGGGAGCTGTTTTTT. Its translation: CASRFGQGAIGELFF.

The chain employs TRBV11-2 and TRBJ2-1; D may be TRBD1 (5 bases). CDR3 length equals 13 residues. Trimming cost V 4 bases and J 12 bases, with 16 bases left between them. Germline CDR1 and CDR2: SGHAT and FQNNGV. The CDR3 DNA is TGTGCCAGCAGCTCCGAGACAGCCTCCTTGCAGTTCTTC. This sequence encodes CASSSETASLQFF.

V usage is TRBV6-5 and J usage is TRBJ1-2; 9 bases match TRBD1. V lost 4 bases to trimming and J lost 4 bases; unmatched junction nucleotides: 4. Germline V gene lookup returns CDR1 MNHEY and CDR2 SVGAGI. This CDR3 is 14 amino acids long. Here the CDR3 DNA reads TGTGCCAGCAGTTCCGGGACAGGGATCTATGGCTACACCTTC. This gives the protein CASSSGTGIYGYTF.

V usage is TRBV3-1 (or the pseudogene TRBV3-2) and J usage is TRBJ2-4, with D possibly TRBD1 on 6 matching bases. Deletions cut 3 bases from V and 9 bases from J, with 12 bases between. The CDR3 has 13 residues. Germline V gene sequence: CDR1 LGHDT, CDR2 YNNKEL (reference sequence). The CDR3 DNA reads as TGTGCCAGCAGCCAGGGGGCCGTGCCCATTCAGTACTTC. Translating gives CASSQGAVPIQYF.

The chain recombines TRBV19 with TRBJ1-5; a weak D match, TRBD1 (6 bases). Germline V gives CDR1 LNHDA, CDR2 SQIVND (reference sequence). Trimming left V 2 bases short and J 1 base short, with 6 bases between. This CDR3 has 14 residues. The CDR3 loop is CASSIRGSNQPQHF. The DNA for the CDR3 is TGTGCCAGTAGTATAAGGGGGAGCAATCAGCCCCAGCATTTT.

The V gene is TRBV5-8, the J gene TRBJ1-1; D is ambiguous. The CDR3 spans 12 residues. V was pared by 1 base and J by 6 bases, with 7 bases between. Germline V gene lookup returns CDR1 SGHTS and CDR2 YDEGEE. CDR3 nucleotides: TGTGCCAGCAGCTTGTGGCAGGCTGAAGCTTTCTTT. Amino acids: CASSLWQAEAFF.

In its sample, this clone was seen a few times. Other DNA sequences in the sample encode the same CDR3. V usage is TRBV7-9 and J usage is TRBJ2-3; D gene unclear. V gave up 3 bases and J gave up 0 bases, with 4 bases separating them. The CDR3 is made up of 13 amino acids. CDR1 SEHNR and CDR2 FQNEAQ come from the germline V gene (reference sequence). CDR3 nucleotide sequence: TGTGCCAGCAGCTTGGGGAGCACAGATACGCAGTATTTT. Translated, it gives CASSLGSTDTQYF.

The chain uses TRBV7-2 and TRBJ1-2; 9 bases line up with TRBD1. The germline V gene has CDR1 SGHTA and CDR2 FQGNSA. The CDR3 consists of 15 residues. V gave up 4 bases and J gave up 3 bases; unmatched junction bases: 6. The CDR3 sequence is CASSSFWTGDYGYTF. The CDR3 DNA follows: TGTGCCAGCAGCTCCTTCTGGACAGGGGACTATGGCTACACCTTC.

The chain joins TRBV6-5 to TRBJ2-6; D not certain. Germline CDR1 and CDR2: MNHEY and SVGAGI. This CDR3 comprises 13 residues. V lost 7 bases and J lost 0, with 4 bases in between. The CDR3 loop reads CASIRSGANVLTF. Written as DNA, the CDR3 is TGTGCCAGCATCCGCTCTGGGGCCAACGTCCTGACTTTC.

This rearrangement joins TRBV5-1 to TRBJ2-7; 8 positions match TRBD1. This CDR3 has 13 amino acids. Germline CDR1 is SGHRS and CDR2 is YFSETQ. Trimming removed 4 bases from V and 3 bases from J; junction bases left unmatched: 3. CDR3 residues: CASSGGTGYEQYF. CDR3 in DNA: TGCGCCAGCAGCGGGGGGACAGGCTACGAGCAGTACTTC.

The genes are TRBV30 and TRBJ2-1; either TRBD1 or TRBD2 may fit D (6 bases each). The germline CDR1 and CDR2 sequences are GTSNPN and SVGIG (reference sequence). The CDR3 has 15 residues. The V end lost 0 bases, the J end lost 2 bases, and 11 bases lay between the germline ends. CDR3 bases: TGTGCCTGGAGTGTAGGGGGGCCTACCTACAATGAGCAGTTCTTC. It translates to CAWSVGGPTYNEQFF.

The chain couples TRBV6-6 to TRBJ2-1; perhaps TRBD1 as D (5 bases). The length of the CDR3 is 13 residues. From germline, CDR1 is MNHNY and CDR2 SVGAGI (reference sequence). Trimming took off 3 bases at V and 7 bases at J, with 10 bases between the two ends. The CDR3 region has the DNA TGTGCCAGCAGTTATGGGGCCAGAAATGAGCAGTTCTTC. Its protein is CASSYGARNEQFF.

This clone showed up just a few times. V usage is TRBV6-5 and J usage is TRBJ2-5; 10 nucleotides line up with TRBD1. J gave up 3 bases and V 5 bases, and 6 bases lay outside the gene matches. The CDR3 is made up of 15 amino acids. Germline CDR1 is MNHEY and CDR2 is SVGAGI. CDR3 DNA: TGTGCCAGCAGTACTCGAGGGACAGGGGAAGAGACCCAGTACTTC. Protein: CASSTRGTGEETQYF.

The V call is TRBV7-2, the J call TRBJ2-1; D may be TRBD1 or TRBD2 (5 bases each). CDR1 is SGHTA, CDR2 FQGNSA, per germline. With 7 bases removed from V and 1 base from J, the gap between germline ends came to 14 bases. The CDR3 loop spans 15 amino acids. Here the CDR3 reads CASTELGESYNEQFF. The CDR3 region has the DNA TGTGCCAGCACCGAATTGGGGGAGTCCTACAATGAGCAGTTCTTC.

The chain joins TRBV9 to TRBJ1-3, with unresolved D. V was trimmed by 0 bases and J by 0 bases, leaving 16 bases between them. CDR1 SGDLS and CDR2 YYNGEE come from the germline V gene. The CDR3 spans 18 residues. The CDR3 reads CASSVGHELIYSGNTIYF. The CDR3 DNA reads TGTGCCAGCAGCGTAGGACACGAACTGATTTACTCTGGAAACACCATATATTTT.

The genes are TRBV7-8 and TRBJ1-1; D gene ambiguous. This CDR3 comprises 13 residues. Trimming took 4 bases from V and 3 from J, leaving 9 bases between them. Germline CDR1 reads SGHVS; CDR2 reads FQNEAQ. The CDR3 nucleotides read TGTGCCAGCAGCTGGGAGGCCGACACTGAAGCTTTCTTT. Translating gives CASSWEADTEAFF.

V gene TRBV28 combines with J gene TRBJ2-1; no clear D gene. Per germline, CDR1 MDHEN and CDR2 SYDVKM. The CDR3 loop spans 12 amino acids. V was trimmed by 2 bases and J by 6 bases, leaving 5 bases between them. The CDR3 bases are TGTGCCAGCAGTTTAGGGATCAATGAGCAGTTCTTC. Translation: CASSLGINEQFF.

The chain is built from TRBV30 and TRBJ2-3, with D maybe TRBD1 (6 bases). CDR3 length: 14 residues. Looked up from germline, CDR1 is GTSNPN and CDR2 is SVGIG (reference sequence). Trimming removed 3 bases at V and 0 bases at J, with 10 bases between. CDR3 in amino acids: CAWRTGLSTDTQYF. The CDR3 coding sequence is TGTGCCTGGAGAACAGGGCTTAGCACAGATACGCAGTATTTT.

This clone appeared many times. The chain carries TRBV5-1 and TRBJ2-5; D may correspond to TRBD1 or TRBD2 (6 bases each). The CDR3 covers 15 residues. The V end lost 3 bases, the J end lost 2 bases, and 14 bases lay between the germline ends. From germline, CDR1 is SGHRS and CDR2 YFSETQ. CDR3 region: CASSSLGGIQETQYF. As DNA, the CDR3 is TGCGCCAGCAGCTCCCTAGGGGGGATACAAGAGACCCAGTACTTC.

The chain has TRBV12-3 or TRBV12-4 and TRBJ2-3; D remains unclear. V lost 4 bases to trimming and J lost 6 bases, with 5 bases between them. This CDR3 is built from 11 residues. CDR3 nucleotide sequence: TGTGCCAGCAGTTATTTGGATACGCAGTATTTT. Encoded protein: CASSYLDTQYF.

The sample holds a few counts of this clone. The genes are TRBV6-1 and TRBJ1-2, with D possibly TRBD1 on 5 matching bases. Germline loops: CDR1 MNHNS, CDR2 SASEGT. The CDR3 is made up of 15 amino acids. V lost 0 bases to trimming and J lost 5 bases, with 13 bases between them. CDR3: CASSEALGGSYGYTF. The CDR3 DNA reads as TGTGCCAGCAGTGAAGCGCTGGGGGGGTCTTATGGCTACACCTTC.

The chain joins TRBV5-1 to TRBJ1-1, with D possibly being TRBD1 (6 bases). Germline CDR1 SGHRS, CDR2 YFSETQ. The CDR3 length is 12 residues. The V and J ends lost 6 bases and 4 bases respectively, with 10 bases between them. The CDR3 DNA sequence: TGCGCCAGCAAACAGGGCCGCACTGAAGCTTTCTTT. Amino acids: CASKQGRTEAFF.

The gene calls are TRBV2 and TRBJ1-4; D gene ambiguous. The germline V gene encodes CDR1 SNHLY and CDR2 FYNNEI. V lost 8 bases, J lost 5 bases, and 9 bases lay in between. The CDR3 length is 12 residues. The CDR3 spells CASSIGNEKLFF. The CDR3 DNA is TGTGCCAGCTCTATAGGAAATGAAAAACTGTTTTTT. The whole variable domain, remainder taken from reference TRBV2 and TRBJ1-4, is EPEVTQTPSHQVTQMGQEVILRCVPISNHLYFYWYRQILGQKVEFLVSFYNNEISEKSEIFDDQFSVERPDGSNFTLKIRSTKLEDSAMYFCASSIGNEKLFFGSGTQLSVL.

Ten or more counts support this clone. J is TRBJ1-3 and V is TRBV3-1 (or the pseudogene TRBV3-2); D may be TRBD1 (6 bases). V was trimmed by 6 bases and J by 1 base, leaving 22 bases between them. In germline, CDR1 is LGHDT, CDR2 YNNKEL (reference sequence). This CDR3 has 18 residues. CDR3 nucleotides: TGTGCCAGCAGGATGGGACATGGTTCGTTCGCTTCTGGAAACACCATATATTTT. It specifies CASRMGHGSFASGNTIYF.

The chain has TRBV7-2 and TRBJ1-4; D may be TRBD1 (6 bases). This CDR3 is 16 amino acids long. V lost 8 bases, J lost 4 bases, and 20 bases lay in between. Germline values: CDR1 SGHTA, CDR2 FQGNSA. CDR3 nucleotide sequence: TGTGCCAGCTCCCGGGGCCGGAGGGGGAGTAATGAAAAACTGTTTTTT. Protein product: CASSRGRRGSNEKLFF.

The CDR3 spells CASSFRELGEQYF. The CDR3 DNA is TGTGCCAGCAGCTTCAGGGAGCTGGGCGAGCAGTACTTC. The chain combines TRBV5-5 with TRBJ2-7; D possibly matches TRBD1 or TRBD2 (5 bases each). Trimming stripped 2 bases from V and 6 bases from J, with 12 bases between. This CDR3 spans 13 amino acids. Looked up from germline, CDR1 is SGHKS and CDR2 is YYEKEE (reference sequence).

This chain links TRBV12-3 or TRBV12-4 with TRBJ1-3, with no clear D. The CDR3 contains 13 residues. Trimming took 2 bases from V and 2 from J, leaving 4 bases between them. CDR3 protein: CASSLRPGNTIYF. The CDR3 DNA sequence: TGTGCCAGCAGTTTACGCCCTGGAAACACCATATATTTT.

This sequence joins TRBV5-1 and TRBJ1-1; the D gene is possibly TRBD1 (5 bases). With 4 bases removed from V and 4 bases from J, the gap between germline ends came to 17 bases. Germline loops: CDR1 SGHRS, CDR2 YFSETQ. The CDR3 totals 15 residues. CDR3 bases: TGCGCCAGCAGCGTGATAGGGGTTGCGCGCACTGAAGCTTTCTTT. This gives the protein CASSVIGVARTEAFF.

This clone was seen just once. An end of the junction does not agree with germline; a read error may underlie this. The chain employs TRBV15 and TRBJ1-4, with TRBD1 matching over 7 bases. CDR3 length: 19 amino acids. Germline V CDR1 and CDR2: LNHNV, YYDKDF (reference sequence). The CDR3 protein is CATSGDYRDSLATNEKLFF. The CDR3 nucleotides are TGTGCCACCAGCGGAGACTACCGGGACAGCCTTGCAACTAATGAAAAACTGTTTTTT.